This T cell receptor (beta chain) originates from a study of CD8 T cells in ankylosing spondylitis. Study-wide results and caveats: Enrichment of disease-linked clones was reportedly significant in matched ankylosing spondylitis synovial fluid. Among TCR beta sequences, a motif of 7 to 9 highly homologous variants appeared characteristic of ankylosing spondylitis blood. CD8+ disease-linked clones were present at relatively low frequencies in blood. A subset of motif variants has previously been described in the synovial fluid and blood of reactive arthritis.

It was by quantitative 5'-RACE with molecular barcodes that TCR beta libraries were made. TCRdb processed the 5' RACE reads anew with MiXCR; each CDR3 protein has one entry. Among approximately 540,000 distinct CDR3 sequences listed, roughly 13% were seen once. This clonotype appeared many times. Its target is unknown. The clonotype comes from a male donor with ankylosing spondylitis. The sequencing sample was made of blood, either unsorted or a sorted T cell fraction (not recorded which).

CDR3 nucleotides: TGTGCTTCCGCAACAGGGTCCACCGGGGAGCTGTTTTTT. Its translation: CASATGSTGELFF. The chain combines TRBV10-3 with TRBJ2-2, with D possibly being TRBD1 (6 bases). The germline V gene encodes CDR1 ENHRY and CDR2 SYGVKD. The CDR3 sequence is 13 residues long.